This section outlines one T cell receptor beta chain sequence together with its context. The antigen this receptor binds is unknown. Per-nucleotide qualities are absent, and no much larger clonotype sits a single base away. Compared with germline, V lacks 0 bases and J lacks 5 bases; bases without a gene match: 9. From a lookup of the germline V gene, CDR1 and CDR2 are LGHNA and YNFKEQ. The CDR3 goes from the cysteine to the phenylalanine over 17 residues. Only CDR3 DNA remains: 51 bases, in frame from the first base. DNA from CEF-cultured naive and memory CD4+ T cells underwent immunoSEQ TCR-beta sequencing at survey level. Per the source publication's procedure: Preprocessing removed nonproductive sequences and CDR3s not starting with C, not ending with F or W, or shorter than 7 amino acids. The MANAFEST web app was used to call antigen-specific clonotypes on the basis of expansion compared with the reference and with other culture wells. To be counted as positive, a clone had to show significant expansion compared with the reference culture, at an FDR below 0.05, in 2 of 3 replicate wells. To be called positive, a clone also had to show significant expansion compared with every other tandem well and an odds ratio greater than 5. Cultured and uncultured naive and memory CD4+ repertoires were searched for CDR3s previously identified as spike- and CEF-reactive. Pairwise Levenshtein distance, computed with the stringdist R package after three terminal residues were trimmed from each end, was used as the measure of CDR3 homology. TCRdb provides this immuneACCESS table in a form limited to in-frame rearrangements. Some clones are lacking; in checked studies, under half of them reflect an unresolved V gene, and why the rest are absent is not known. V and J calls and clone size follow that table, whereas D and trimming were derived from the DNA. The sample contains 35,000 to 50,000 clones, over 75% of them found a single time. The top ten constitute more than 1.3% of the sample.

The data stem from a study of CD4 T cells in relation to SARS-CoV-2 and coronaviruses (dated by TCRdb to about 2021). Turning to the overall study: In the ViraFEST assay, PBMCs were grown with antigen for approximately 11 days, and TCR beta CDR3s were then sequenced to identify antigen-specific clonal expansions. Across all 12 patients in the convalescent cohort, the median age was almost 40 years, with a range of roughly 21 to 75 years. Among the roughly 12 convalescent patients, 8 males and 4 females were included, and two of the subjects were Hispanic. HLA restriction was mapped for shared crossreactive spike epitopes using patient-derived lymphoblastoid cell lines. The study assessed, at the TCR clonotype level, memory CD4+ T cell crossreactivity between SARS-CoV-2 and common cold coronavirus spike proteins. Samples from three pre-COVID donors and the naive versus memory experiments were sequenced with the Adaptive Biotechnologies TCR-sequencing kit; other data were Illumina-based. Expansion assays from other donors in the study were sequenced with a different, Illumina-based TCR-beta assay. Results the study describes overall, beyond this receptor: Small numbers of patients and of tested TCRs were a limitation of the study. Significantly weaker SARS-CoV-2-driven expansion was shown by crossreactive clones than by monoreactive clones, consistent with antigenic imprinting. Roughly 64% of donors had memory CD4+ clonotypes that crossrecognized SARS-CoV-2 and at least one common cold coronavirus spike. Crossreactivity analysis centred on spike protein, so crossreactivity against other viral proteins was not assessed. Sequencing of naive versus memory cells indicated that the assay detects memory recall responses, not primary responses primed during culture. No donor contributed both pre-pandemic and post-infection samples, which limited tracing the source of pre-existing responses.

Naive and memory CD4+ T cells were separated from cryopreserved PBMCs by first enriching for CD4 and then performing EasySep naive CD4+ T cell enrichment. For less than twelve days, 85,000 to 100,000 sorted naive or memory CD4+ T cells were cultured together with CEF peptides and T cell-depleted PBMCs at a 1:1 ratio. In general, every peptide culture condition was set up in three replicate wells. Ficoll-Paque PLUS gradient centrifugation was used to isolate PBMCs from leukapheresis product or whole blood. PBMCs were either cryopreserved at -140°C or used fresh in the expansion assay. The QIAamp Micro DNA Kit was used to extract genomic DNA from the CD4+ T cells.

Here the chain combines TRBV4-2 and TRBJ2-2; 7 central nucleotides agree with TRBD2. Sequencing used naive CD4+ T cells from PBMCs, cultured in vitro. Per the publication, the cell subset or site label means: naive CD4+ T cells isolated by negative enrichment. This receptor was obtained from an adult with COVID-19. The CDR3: CASSQDWLGGGTGELFF. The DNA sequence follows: TGTGCCAGCAGCCAAGATTGGTTGGGGGGAGGGACCGGGGAGCTGTTTTTT.